Each of the 30 T cell receptor beta chains below was sequenced from the same sample in a study of breast tumors, draining lymph nodes, adjacent tissues. A single record per CDR3 protein comes from TCRdb applying MiXCR to the multiplex PCR reads. The data contain roughly 86,000 distinct CDR3 sequences, approximately 19% of them seen just once; the ten biggest clones take up 2.4%. Axillary draining lymph nodes of breast cancer patients supplied the node samples. The specimen was axillary lymph node tissue. These receptors all come from a female donor with breast cancer. Some clones in this sample may be carry-over from other donors' samples.

V usage is TRBV2 and J usage is TRBJ1-1, with D perhaps TRBD1 (5 bases). Germline CDR1 is SNHLY and CDR2 is FYNNEI. CDR3 length: 12 amino acids. V lost 4 bases to trimming and J lost 10 bases, with 13 bases between them. The CDR3 here is CASSVEGRTAFF. DNA for the CDR3: TGTGCCAGCAGTGTAGAGGGGCGGACAGCTTTCTTT.

In its sample, this clonotype was seen many times. This chain links TRBV7-2 with TRBJ2-7; TRBD1 might be the D (5 bases). CDR3 length: 19 residues. V lost 0 bases to trimming and J lost 0 bases, with 21 bases between them. CDR1 is SGHTA, CDR2 FQGNSA, per germline. The CDR3 spells CASSLASWGRALLSYEQYF. CDR3 nucleotides: TGTGCCAGCAGCTTAGCTTCCTGGGGCAGGGCCCTACTCTCCTACGAGCAGTACTTC.

The gene calls are TRBV20-1 and TRBJ2-7, with TRBD2 matching 14 bases. Losses at the gene ends were 4 bases for V and 0 bases for J; bases not matched to a gene: 5. The CDR3 is made up of 16 amino acids. Germline V gene data show CDR1 as DFQATT and CDR2 as SNEGSKA (reference sequence). The CDR3 nucleotides read TGCAGTGCTACCCGGACTAGCGGGAGGAGCTCCTACGAGCAGTACTTC. Translation gives CSATRTSGRSSYEQYF.

This clonotype was seen at least ten times. The J gene is TRBJ2-7, the V gene TRBV7-9, with D uncertain. V lost 1 base and J lost 0, with 16 bases in between. The length of the CDR3 is 17 residues. The germline V gene has CDR1 SEHNR and CDR2 FQNEAQ (reference sequence). The chain's CDR3 is CASSLVFGVQSSYEQYF. CDR3 nucleotides: TGTGCCAGCAGCTTAGTCTTTGGGGTACAGAGCTCCTACGAGCAGTACTTC.

This clonotype came up many times. This chain links TRBV20-1 with TRBJ2-1; 9 bases map to TRBD1. CDR3 length: 14 amino acids. The germline V gene encodes CDR1 DFQATT and CDR2 SNEGSKA (reference sequence). Trimming at V came to 0 bases and at J to 8 bases, leaving 5 bases not matched to a gene. The CDR3 sequence is CSARDSQGADEQFF. In DNA form, the CDR3 reads TGCAGTGCTAGAGATTCACAGGGGGCTGATGAGCAGTTCTTC.

This clonotype was counted at least ten times. The CDR3: CSAPLAGGPDEQYF. The CDR3 nucleotides read TGCAGTGCTCCCCTAGCGGGAGGGCCTGACGAGCAGTACTTC. This rearrangement joins TRBV20-1 to TRBJ2-7; 12 nucleotides match TRBD2. The CDR3 consists of 14 residues. Germline trimming cut 5 bases from V and 5 bases from J; bases unmatched to any gene: 7. Germline CDR1 is DFQATT and CDR2 is SNEGSKA (reference sequence).

Of note for this clonotype: This may come from a read error, since a much larger clone is one base off. The chain carries TRBV5-1 and TRBJ2-2; 7 bases are shared with TRBD1. V shed 4 bases, J shed 5 bases, and the junction held 11 bases outside the gene matches. The CDR3 contains 16 residues. CDR1 and CDR2 (germline): SGHRS, YFSETQ. CDR3 region: CASSPLYRGGTGELFF. The CDR3, as DNA: TGCGCCAGCAGCCCGCTATACAGGGGCGGAACCGGGGAGCTGTTTTTT.

This clonotype came up many times. The chain couples TRBV20-1 to TRBJ2-6; the D is unclear. The length of the CDR3 is 13 residues. V was trimmed by 4 bases and J by 4 bases, leaving 8 bases between them. Germline V CDR1 and CDR2: DFQATT, SNEGSKA (reference sequence). The CDR3 here is CSATVSGANVLTF. CDR3 coding DNA: TGCAGTGCTACGGTCTCCGGGGCCAACGTCCTGACTTTC.

This clonotype was counted ten times or more. The chain is built from TRBV5-1 and TRBJ2-2; D call uncertain. Per the germline V gene, CDR1 is SGHRS and CDR2 is YFSETQ. There are 14 residues in the CDR3. V lost 3 bases and J 2 bases, leaving 8 bases between the germline ends. CDR3 region: CASSSSTNTGELFF. The CDR3 bases are TGCGCCAGCAGCTCCTCTACCAACACCGGGGAGCTGTTTTTT.

This clonotype was counted at least ten times. This chain joins TRBV7-6 and TRBJ2-1; 8 nucleotides line up with TRBD1. V shed 2 bases, J shed 3 bases, and the junction held 9 bases outside the gene matches. There are 17 residues in the CDR3. Germline CDR1 reads SGHVS; CDR2 reads FNYEAQ. CDR3 in DNA: TGTGCCAGCAGCTTATTTGAGACAGGGGTAGACTACAATGAGCAGTTCTTC. Amino acid sequence: CASSLFETGVDYNEQFF.

On this clonotype: A much larger clonotype is one base distant, so this may be a read error. CDR3 sequence: CASSSSLRPYNEQSF. The CDR3 bases are TGTGCCAGTAGTTCCTCGCTGCGTCCCTACAATGAGCAGTCCTTC. The V gene is TRBV19, the J gene TRBJ2-1; D not certain. Germline assignment: CDR1 LNHDA and CDR2 SQIVND (reference sequence). This CDR3 region has 15 residues.

Regarding this clonotype: A much larger clone differs from this one at a single base, so this may be a read error. The chain is built from TRBV3-1 and TRBJ2-7; D is undetermined. The CDR3 covers 15 residues. Germline CDR1 is LGHDT and CDR2 is YNNKEL (reference sequence). CDR3 loop: CAGSQDLGGSYEQYF. CDR3 bases: TGTGCCGGCAGCCAAGATCTGGGCGGCTCCTACGAGCAGTACTTC.

There are many counts of this clonotype. This rearrangement joins TRBV7-3 to TRBJ1-2; D gene unclear. Germline-derived CDR1 and CDR2 are SGHTA and FQGTGA. The CDR3 has 16 amino acids. Trimming cost V 5 bases and J 5 bases, with 21 bases left between them. CDR3 amino acids: CASSPFGRETQYGYTF. CDR3 coding DNA: TGTGCCAGCAGCCCTTTTGGACGGGAAACTCAGTATGGCTACACCTTC.

This clonotype has at least ten counts. V and J are TRBV7-9 and TRBJ2-2, with 13 positions matching TRBD2. The V and J ends lost 5 bases and 3 bases, in that order; junction bases with no gene match: 6. This CDR3 comprises 17 residues. The germline CDR1 and CDR2 sequences are SEHNR and FQNEAQ (reference sequence). This chain's CDR3 is CASSRGLAGFHTGELFF. CDR3 nucleotide sequence: TGTGCCAGCAGCCGGGGACTAGCGGGATTTCACACCGGGGAGCTGTTTTTT.

This clonotype was observed at least ten times. This rearrangement joins TRBV20-1 to TRBJ1-4; D remains ambiguous. Germline V CDR1 and CDR2: DFQATT, SNEGSKA (reference sequence). Trimming cost V 3 bases and J 4 bases, with 3 bases left between them. The CDR3 runs to 11 residues. Here the CDR3 reads CSASVNEKLFF. CDR3 nucleotides: TGCAGTGCTAGTGTTAATGAAAAACTGTTTTTT.

The V gene is TRBV11-2, the J gene TRBJ2-3, with D unresolved. Germline-derived CDR1 and CDR2 are SGHAT and FQNNGV. The V and J ends lost 4 bases and 6 bases respectively, with 5 bases between them. The CDR3 contains 11 residues. The CDR3 bases are TGTGCCAGCAGCTCCGCGGATACGCAGTATTTT. This encodes CASSSADTQYF.

This clonotype was counted ten times or more. The chain carries TRBV24-1 and TRBJ2-5; D unresolved. The ends were cut back, 3 bases at V and 5 bases at J, with 15 bases in the middle. This CDR3 is 15 amino acids long. CDR1 and CDR2 (germline): KGHDR, SFDVKD. The CDR3 reads CATSDVRAGAETQYF. CDR3 bases: TGTGCCACCAGTGATGTTCGGGCCGGCGCGGAGACCCAGTACTTC.

In this sample, this clonotype turned up many times. This chain links TRBV6-2 or TRBV6-3 with TRBJ2-7, with D unclear. The germline V gene has CDR1 MNHEY and CDR2 SVGEGT. V lost 2 bases and J lost 5, with 13 bases in between. This CDR3 spans 14 amino acids. Here the CDR3 reads CASSYGPRIHEQYF. The CDR3 DNA is TGTGCCAGCAGTTACGGTCCTAGGATCCACGAGCAGTACTTC.

There are many counts of this clonotype. This rearrangement joins TRBV20-1 to TRBJ1-5; 7 bases fit TRBD1. CDR3 length: 14 amino acids. V shed 2 bases and J 1 base; nucleotides not matched to a gene: 2. From germline, CDR1 is DFQATT and CDR2 SNEGSKA (reference sequence). The CDR3 DNA sequence: TGCAGTGCTAGACCGGACAGGAGCAATCAGCCCCAGCATTTT. Translation gives CSARPDRSNQPQHF.

V is TRBV5-1 and J is TRBJ2-4, with D possibly being TRBD1 (6 bases). With 0 bases removed from V and 5 bases from J, the gap between germline ends came to 12 bases. CDR3 length: 15 residues. Germline CDR1 and CDR2: SGHRS and YFSETQ. The CDR3 nucleotides are TGCGCCAGCAGCTTGGCCCCAGGGGAACAAAACATTCAGTACTTC. This translates into CASSLAPGEQNIQYF.

On this clonotype: One end of the junction fails to match germline, which may point to a read error. This chain links TRBV7-9 with TRBJ2-1, with D perhaps matching TRBD2 (6 bases). The CDR3 loop spans 16 amino acids. Germline CDR1 is SEHNR and CDR2 is FQNEAQ (reference sequence). CDR3 DNA sequence: TGCGCCAGCAGCTTAGAAGGTAGCGGAGCTTACAATGAGCAGCTCTTC. It is translated as CASSLEGSGAYNEQLF.

In this sample, this clonotype turned up many times. The J gene is TRBJ1-3, the V gene TRBV10-3; D not resolved. This CDR3 region has 14 residues. Germline lookup yields CDR1 ENHRY and CDR2 SYGVKD. V lost 8 bases, J lost 0 bases, and 11 bases lay in between. The CDR3 sequence: CAISPGGSGNTIYF. CDR3 in DNA: TGTGCCATCTCCCCGGGAGGCTCTGGAAACACCATATATTTT.

For this clonotype: This likely comes from a read error, as the CDR3 has no conserved phenylalanine or tryptophan at its end. The chain links TRBV5-8 to TRBJ2-7, with a weak D call TRBD2 (6 bases). CDR1 is SGHTS, CDR2 YDEGEE, per germline. Trimming took 3 bases from V and 0 from J, leaving 19 bases between them. The CDR3 is 17 amino acids. The CDR3 protein is CASSSLVGGYSSYEQYL. CDR3 in DNA: TGTGCCAGCAGCTCACTAGTGGGAGGTTACAGCTCCTACGAGCAGTACCTC.

At least ten counts were recorded for this clonotype. The chain couples TRBV5-1 to TRBJ1-4, with a tentative D call TRBD1 (5 bases). Deletions cut 0 bases from V and 7 bases from J, with 13 bases between. The length of the CDR3 is 15 residues. Germline CDR1 reads SGHRS; CDR2 reads YFSETQ. The CDR3 region is CASSLAGRGTEKLFF. CDR3 DNA: TGCGCCAGCAGCTTGGCGGGGCGAGGCACTGAAAAACTGTTTTTT. Supplemented by reference TRBV5-1 and TRBJ1-4, the full variable domain reads KAGVTQTPRYLIKTRGQQVTLSCSPISGHRSVSWYQQTPGQGLQFLFEYFSETQRNKGNFPGRFSGRQFSNSRSEMNVSTLELGDSALYLCASSLAGRGTEKLFFGSGTQLSVL.

With respect to this clonotype: A much larger clone lies a single base off, so this may be a read error. The rearrangement uses TRBV5-4 and TRBJ1-6; 7 bases fit TRBD1. The V gene's germline CDR1 is SGHNT and CDR2 YYREEE (reference sequence). The length of the CDR3 is 14 residues. Trimming cost V 5 bases and J 15 bases; bases outside gene matches: 14. This CDR3 is CASSPGTDNPLLHF. The DNA of the CDR3 is TGTGCCAGCAGTCCCGGGACAGATAATCCGCTCCTCCACTTT.

A word on this clonotype: A much larger clone lies a single base off, so this may be a read error. Given the absence of the conserved phenylalanine or tryptophan at the CDR3 end, a read error is likely. V is TRBV4-3 and J is TRBJ1-6; D not resolved. The CDR3 contains 15 residues. Trimming took off 3 bases at V and 8 bases at J, with 14 bases between the two ends. Germline values: CDR1 LGHNA, CDR2 YSLEER. CDR3 region: CASSQRELGDSPLHS. In DNA form, the CDR3 reads TGCGCCAGCAGCCAGAGGGAGTTGGGCGATTCACCCCTCCACTCT.

This clonotype was counted at least ten times. V usage is TRBV6-5 and J usage is TRBJ2-2, with D unresolved. Trimming took 5 bases from V and 8 from J, leaving 15 bases between them. The CDR3 totals 14 residues. The germline gives CDR1 MNHEY, CDR2 SVGAGI. This CDR3 reads CASSNWPYGGELFF. The DNA of the CDR3 is TGTGCCAGCAGTAATTGGCCCTACGGGGGGGAGCTGTTTTTT.

The sample holds many counts of this clonotype. V usage is TRBV19 and J usage is TRBJ2-7; TRBD2 matches 10 bases. With 5 bases clipped from V and 5 bases from J, the junction kept 9 bases outside the gene matches. This CDR3 comprises 15 residues. Germline V gives CDR1 LNHDA, CDR2 SQIVND (reference sequence). The CDR3 DNA sequence: TGTGCCAGTAGTCTAAAAGCGGGAGGGCCCAACGAGCAGTACTTC. The encoded protein is CASSLKAGGPNEQYF.

This clonotype was recorded at least ten times. The J gene is TRBJ1-4, the V gene TRBV20-1; D may be TRBD1 (5 bases). The CDR3 runs to 12 residues. The V gene lost 3 bases and the J gene lost 8 bases, with 10 bases spanning the gap. Germline V lookup: CDR1 DFQATT, CDR2 SNEGSKA (reference sequence). The chain's CDR3 is CSASSDSEKLFF. CDR3 nucleotides: TGCAGTGCTAGTAGTGACAGCGAAAAACTGTTTTTT.

The table lists this clonotype with many counts. The chain is built from TRBV11-3 and TRBJ2-5; D is unclear. CDR1 and CDR2 from the germline V gene are SGHNT and YENEEA. Deletions cut 2 bases from V and 2 bases from J, with 9 bases between. The CDR3 extends over 14 amino acids. CDR3 loop: CASSLRSPQETQYF. The CDR3 bases are TGTGCCAGCAGCTTACGTAGCCCTCAAGAGACCCAGTACTTC.